Sequencing of this T cell receptor beta chain was carried out in a study of T cell responses to AZD1222 COVID-19 vaccine. Study conclusions and caveats: Among AZD1222 vaccinees, only five or six were seropositive at baseline. With dominance at 160-218 and 743-854, vaccine-associated CD4 TCRs spanned spike.

The CDR3 is 18 residues long. Germline-derived CDR1 and CDR2 are SGHTS and YDEGEE. Assay used: immunoSEQ multiplex PCR; TCRdb lists only in-frame clones, some missing. The sample consists of about 68,000 clones, over 60% of them appearing once. Comment on this clone: No antigen is known for it. Germline and junction disagree at one end, which may indicate a read error.

The TCR sequence derives from an adult in good health. The V call is TRBV5-8, the J call TRBJ1-5; D may be TRBD1 (5 bases). The specimen comprised peripheral blood, sampled on day 0 of AZD1222 vaccination. The CDR3 sequence is CAGSLGRGVSYSNQPQHF. CDR3 DNA sequence: TGTGCCGGCAGCTTGGGGCGGGGTGTATCGTATAGCAATCAGCCCCAGCATTTT.